A selection of T cell receptor beta chains follows, all from one sample in a study of blood T cell repertoires in COVID-19. The method was immunoSEQ multiplex PCR; TCRdb's version includes in-frame clones alone and lacks a portion of them. The data hold 250,000 to 350,000 clones, with 75% to 95% observed a single time. The sequenced sample was peripheral blood. These receptors were obtained from a woman aged 25 to 39 with COVID-19, enrolled during active disease. Both conserved end residues are part of each CDR3. The D gene is left open where the match is weak. Size values are once, few and many counts, or a class for expanded clones, and some rows have none.

TRBJ1-5 | TRBD1 | TRBV2 | - | CASSGQGVNQPQHF
TRBJ1-3 | - | TRBV5-6 | - | CASSSRQGPGNTIYF
TRBJ2-1 | TRBD2 | TRBV19 | - | CASSGTSGIHEQFF
TRBJ1-3 | TRBD1 | TRBV2 | - | CASSKQGYENTIYF
TRBJ2-4 | TRBD2 | TRBV5-4 | - | CASRETSENIQYF
TRBJ2-2 | - | TRBV4-3 | - | CASSRRRGIWGELFF
TRBJ1-1 | - | TRBV2 | - | CAAQGSRGTEAFF
TRBJ1-6 | TRBD1 | TRBV7-3 | - | CASSSQGAFNSPLHF
TRBJ2-1 | TRBD2 | TRBV3-1/TRBV3-2 | - | CASSLSGSSYNEQFF
TRBJ2-7 | - | TRBV29-1 | - | CSVSQGPYEQYF
TRBJ1-1 | - | TRBV28 | - | CASSGLEVTEAFF
TRBJ1-2 | - | TRBV10-3 | once | CATKLGAGYTF
TRBJ2-1 | TRBD2 | TRBV2 | - | CASSRLAGVGQFF
TRBJ1-1 | - | TRBV28 | - | CASSNRVGTEAFF
TRBJ2-5 | - | TRBV6-5 | - | CASRARTAQETQYF
TRBJ2-3 | TRBD2 | TRBV5-6 | - | CASSLELAGGPDTQYF
TRBJ2-7 | - | TRBV9 | - | CASSPQGGSYEQYF
TRBJ2-1 | - | TRBV10-1 | - | CASSGGPSSYNEQFF
TRBJ1-4 | TRBD1 | TRBV2 | few | CASSRTGGNEKLFF
TRBJ2-1 | - | TRBV27 | - | CASSFQPSSYNEQFF
TRBJ2-5 | TRBD2 | TRBV27 | - | CASSRGGGLAVQETQYF
TRBJ1-1 | - | TRBV10-2 | few | CASSVYTEAFF
TRBJ1-5 | - | TRBV2 | - | CASSRDIYQPQHF
TRBJ1-2 | - | TRBV30 | once | CAWSVQTGDGYTF
TRBJ2-7 | - | TRBV3-1/TRBV3-2 | - | CASSQRAYEQYF
TRBJ2-3 | TRBD2 | TRBV10-3 | - | CAINLKWGRADTQYF
TRBJ2-1 | TRBD1 | TRBV25-1 | once | CASSTTQGAFNNEQFF
TRBJ2-7 | TRBD2 | TRBV7-2 | - | CASSLPGLAYEQYF
TRBJ2-7 | - | TRBV18 | once | CASSPFQGSDSEQYF
TRBJ2-5 | TRBD1 | TRBV24-1 | - | CATSEGRTGGGETQYF